The clone carrying this TCR beta chain was counted a few times. The target antigen is unknown. The sample originates from a study of molecular identifiers for immune sequencing clone quantification. Regarding the study as a whole: Beyond 20 RNA copies, clones held over 99% of effector molecules, compared with under 1% in naive cells.

Each CDR3 protein gets one entry after TCRdb re-called the PCR reads with MiXCR. The table records 490,000 or so distinct CDR3 sequences, about 26% of them present only once. V lost 2 bases and J 0 bases, leaving 12 bases between the germline ends. The CDR3 contains 15 residues. Per the germline V gene, CDR1 is SGHNT and CDR2 is YYREEE (reference sequence). The chain has TRBV5-4 and TRBJ2-7; D possibly corresponds to TRBD1 (6 bases). The sequence was obtained from a human donor in good health. Some libraries in this study had Jurkat cell RNA spiked in. Specimen: naive CD8+ T cells from blood, with Jurkat cell RNA spiked in. Sample subset: FACS-sorted CD8+CD4-CCR7+CD45RA+ naive T cells. This CDR3 reads CASSFSGGASYEQYF. CDR3 sequence (DNA): TGTGCCAGCAGCTTTAGTGGGGGCGCCTCCTACGAGCAGTACTTC.